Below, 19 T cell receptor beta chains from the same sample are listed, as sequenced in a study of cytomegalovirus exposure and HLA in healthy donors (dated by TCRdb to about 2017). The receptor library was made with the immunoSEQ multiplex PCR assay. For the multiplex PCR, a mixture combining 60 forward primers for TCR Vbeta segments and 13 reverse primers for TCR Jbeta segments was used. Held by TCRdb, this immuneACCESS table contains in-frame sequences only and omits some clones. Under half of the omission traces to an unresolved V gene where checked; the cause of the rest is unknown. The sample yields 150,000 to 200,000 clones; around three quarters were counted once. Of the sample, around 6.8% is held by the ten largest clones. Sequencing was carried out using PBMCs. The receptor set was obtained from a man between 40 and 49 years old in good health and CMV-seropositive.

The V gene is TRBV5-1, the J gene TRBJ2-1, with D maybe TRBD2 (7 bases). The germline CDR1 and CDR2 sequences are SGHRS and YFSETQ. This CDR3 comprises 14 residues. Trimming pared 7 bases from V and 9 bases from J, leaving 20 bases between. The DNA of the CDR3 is TGCGCCAGCGGTCTGGGGGGGCTAAAGGGTGAGCAGTTCTTC. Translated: CASGLGGLKGEQFF.

CDR3: CASSDTGTANYGYTF. Written as DNA, the CDR3 is TGTGCCAGCAGTGATACCGGGACAGCTAACTATGGCTACACCTTC. The chain is built from TRBV6-4 and TRBJ1-2, with 7 bases aligning to TRBD1. The CDR3 contains 15 residues. Germline CDR1 MRHNA, CDR2 SNTAGT. The junction had 4 bases not matched to a gene; V was cut back by 3 bases and J by 0 bases.

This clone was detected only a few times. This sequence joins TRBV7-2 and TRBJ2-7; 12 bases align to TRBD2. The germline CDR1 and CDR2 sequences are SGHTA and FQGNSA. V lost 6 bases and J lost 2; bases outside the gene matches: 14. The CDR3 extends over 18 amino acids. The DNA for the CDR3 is TGTGCCAGCAGGTTTCTTCGTGCTAGCGGGGGGGGAGCCTACGAGCAGTACTTC. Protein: CASRFLRASGGGAYEQYF. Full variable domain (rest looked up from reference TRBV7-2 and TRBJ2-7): GAGVSQSPSNKVTEKGKDVELRCDPISGHTALYWYRQSLGQGLEFLIYFQGNSAPDKSGLPSDRFSAERTGGSVSTLTIQRTQQEDSAVYLCASRFLRASGGGAYEQYFGPGTRLTVT.

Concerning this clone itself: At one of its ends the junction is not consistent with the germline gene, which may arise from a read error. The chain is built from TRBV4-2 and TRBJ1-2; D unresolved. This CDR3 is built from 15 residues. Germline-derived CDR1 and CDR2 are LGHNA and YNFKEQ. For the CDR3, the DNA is TGTGCCAGCAGTCAAGATAAGTCCGGGAATGATGGCTACACCTTC. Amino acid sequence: CASSQDKSGNDGYTF.

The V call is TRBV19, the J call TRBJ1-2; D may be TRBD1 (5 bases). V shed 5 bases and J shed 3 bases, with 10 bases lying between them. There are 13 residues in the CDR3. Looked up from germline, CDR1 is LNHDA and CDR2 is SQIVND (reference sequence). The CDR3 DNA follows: TGTGCCAGTAGTGAAGACAGTTACTATGGCTACACCTTC. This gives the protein CASSEDSYYGYTF.

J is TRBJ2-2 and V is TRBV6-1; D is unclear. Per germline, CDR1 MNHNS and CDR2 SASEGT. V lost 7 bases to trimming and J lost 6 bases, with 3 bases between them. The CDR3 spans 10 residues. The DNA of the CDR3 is TGTGCCAGCACAGCCGGGGAGCTGTTTTTT. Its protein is CASTAGELFF.

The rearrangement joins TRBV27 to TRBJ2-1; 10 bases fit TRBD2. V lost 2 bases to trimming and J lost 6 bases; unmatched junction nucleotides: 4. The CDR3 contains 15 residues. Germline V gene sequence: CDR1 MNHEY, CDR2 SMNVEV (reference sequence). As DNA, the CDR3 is TGTGCCAGCAGTTTACAGCGGGGGGGCCTCAATGAGCAGTTCTTC. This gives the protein CASSLQRGGLNEQFF.

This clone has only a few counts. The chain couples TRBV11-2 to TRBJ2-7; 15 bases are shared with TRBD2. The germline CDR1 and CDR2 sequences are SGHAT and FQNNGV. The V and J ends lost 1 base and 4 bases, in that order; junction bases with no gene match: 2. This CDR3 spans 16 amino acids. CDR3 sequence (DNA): TGTGCCAGCAGCTTAGGGGGACTAGCGGGGGGTTACGAGCAGTACTTC. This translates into CASSLGGLAGGYEQYF. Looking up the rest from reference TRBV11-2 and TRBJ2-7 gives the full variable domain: EAGVAQSPRYKIIEKRQSVAFWCNPISGHATLYWYQQILGQGPKLLIQFQNNGVVDDSQLPKDRFSAERLKGVDSTLKIQPAKLEDSAVYLCASSLGGLAGGYEQYFGPGTRLTVT.

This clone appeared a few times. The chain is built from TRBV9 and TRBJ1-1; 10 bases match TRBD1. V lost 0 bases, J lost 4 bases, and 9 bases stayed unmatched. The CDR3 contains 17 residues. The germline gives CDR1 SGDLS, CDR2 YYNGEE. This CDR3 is CASSVEDRGWFGTEAFF. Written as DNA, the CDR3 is TGTGCCAGCAGCGTAGAGGACAGGGGGTGGTTCGGCACTGAAGCTTTCTTT.

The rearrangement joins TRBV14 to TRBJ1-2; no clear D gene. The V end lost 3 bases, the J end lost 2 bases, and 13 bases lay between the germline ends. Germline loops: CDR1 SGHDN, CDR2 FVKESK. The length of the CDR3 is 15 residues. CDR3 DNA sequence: TGTGCCAGCAGCCACCCAGAACCCAGAAACTATGGCTACACCTTC. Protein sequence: CASSHPEPRNYGYTF.

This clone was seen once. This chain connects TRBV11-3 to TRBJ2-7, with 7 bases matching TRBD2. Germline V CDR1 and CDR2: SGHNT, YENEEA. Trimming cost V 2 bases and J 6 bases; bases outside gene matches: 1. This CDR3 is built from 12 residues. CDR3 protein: CASSLREGEQYF. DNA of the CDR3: TGTGCCAGCAGCTTAAGGGAGGGCGAGCAGTACTTC.

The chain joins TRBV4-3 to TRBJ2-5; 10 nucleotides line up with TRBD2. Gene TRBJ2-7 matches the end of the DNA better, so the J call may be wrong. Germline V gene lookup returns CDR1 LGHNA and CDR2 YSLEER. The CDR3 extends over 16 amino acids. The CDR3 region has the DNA TGCGCCAGCAGCCAAGATGGAGCGGGGGGGCCCTACGAGCAGTACTTC. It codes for CASSQDGAGGPYEQYF.

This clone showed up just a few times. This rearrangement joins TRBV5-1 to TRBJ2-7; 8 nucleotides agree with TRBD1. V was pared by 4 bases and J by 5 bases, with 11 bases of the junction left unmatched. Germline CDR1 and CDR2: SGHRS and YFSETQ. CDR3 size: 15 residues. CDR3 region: CASSSTGTGPNEQYF. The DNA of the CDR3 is TGCGCCAGCAGCAGCACCGGGACAGGACCTAACGAGCAGTACTTC.

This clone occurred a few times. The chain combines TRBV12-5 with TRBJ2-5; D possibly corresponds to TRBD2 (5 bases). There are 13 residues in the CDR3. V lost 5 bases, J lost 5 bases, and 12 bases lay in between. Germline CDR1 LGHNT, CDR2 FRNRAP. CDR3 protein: CASGPRDRETQYF. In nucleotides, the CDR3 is TGTGCTAGTGGTCCGAGGGATCGGGAGACCCAGTACTTC.

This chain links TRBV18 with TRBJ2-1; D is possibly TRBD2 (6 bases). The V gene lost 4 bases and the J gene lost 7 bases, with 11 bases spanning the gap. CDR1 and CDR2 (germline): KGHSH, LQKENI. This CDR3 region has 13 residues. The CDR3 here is CASSRGTENEQFF. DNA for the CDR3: TGTGCCAGCTCACGCGGGACGGAGAATGAGCAGTTCTTC.

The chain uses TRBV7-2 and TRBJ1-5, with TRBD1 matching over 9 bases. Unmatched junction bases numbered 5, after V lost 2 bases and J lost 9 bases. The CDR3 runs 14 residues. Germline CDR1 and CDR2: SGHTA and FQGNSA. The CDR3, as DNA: TGTGCCAGCAGCTTATCCACAGGGGGCGGGCCCCAGCATTTT. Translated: CASSLSTGGGPQHF. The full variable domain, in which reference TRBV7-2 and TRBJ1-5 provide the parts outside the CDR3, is GAGVSQSPSNKVTEKGKDVELRCDPISGHTALYWYRQSLGQGLEFLIYFQGNSAPDKSGLPSDRFSAERTGGSVSTLTIQRTQQEDSAVYLCASSLSTGGGPQHFGDGTRLSIL.

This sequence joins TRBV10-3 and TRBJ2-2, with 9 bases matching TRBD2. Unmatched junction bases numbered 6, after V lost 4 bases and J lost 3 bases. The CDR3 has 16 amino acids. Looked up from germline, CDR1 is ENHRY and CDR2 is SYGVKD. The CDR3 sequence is CAISVISSGDTGELFF. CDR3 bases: TGTGCCATCAGTGTAATCTCTAGCGGGGACACCGGGGAGCTGTTTTTT.

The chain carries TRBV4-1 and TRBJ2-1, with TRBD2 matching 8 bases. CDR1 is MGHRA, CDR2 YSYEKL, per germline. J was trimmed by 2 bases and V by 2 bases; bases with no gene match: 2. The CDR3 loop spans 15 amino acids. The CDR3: CASSQSGLAYNEQFF. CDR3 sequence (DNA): TGCGCCAGCAGCCAATCGGGACTAGCCTACAATGAGCAGTTCTTC.

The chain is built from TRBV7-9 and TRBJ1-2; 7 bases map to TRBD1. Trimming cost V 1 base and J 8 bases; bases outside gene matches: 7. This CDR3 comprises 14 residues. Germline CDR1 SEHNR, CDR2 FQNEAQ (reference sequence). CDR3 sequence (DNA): TGTGCCAGCAGCTTAGAACAGGGGATTCGGGGCTACACCTTC. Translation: CASSLEQGIRGYTF.